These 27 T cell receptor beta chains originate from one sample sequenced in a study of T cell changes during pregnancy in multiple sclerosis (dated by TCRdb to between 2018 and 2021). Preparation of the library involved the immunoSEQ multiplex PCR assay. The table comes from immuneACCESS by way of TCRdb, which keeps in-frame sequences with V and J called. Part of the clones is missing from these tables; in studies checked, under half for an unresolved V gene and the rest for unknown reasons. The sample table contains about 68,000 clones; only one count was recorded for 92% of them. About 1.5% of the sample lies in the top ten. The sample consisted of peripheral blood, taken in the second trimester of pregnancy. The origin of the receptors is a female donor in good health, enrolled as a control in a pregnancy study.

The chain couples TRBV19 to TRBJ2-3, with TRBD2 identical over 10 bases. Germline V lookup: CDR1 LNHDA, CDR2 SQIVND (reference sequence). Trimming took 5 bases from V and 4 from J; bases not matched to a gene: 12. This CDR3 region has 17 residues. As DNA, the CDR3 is TGTGCCAGTAGTGGAGCGGGAGGGCCAACACACGCAGATACGCAGTATTTT. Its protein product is CASSGAGGPTHADTQYF.

As DNA, the CDR3 is TGTGCCTGGCAGGCTGGCGGGAGTACGAAGAATGAGCAGTTCTTC. It translates to CAWQAGGSTKNEQFF. The chain combines TRBV30 with TRBJ2-1; 7 bases are shared with TRBD2. The CDR3 has 15 amino acids. Germline V lookup: CDR1 GTSNPN, CDR2 SVGIG (reference sequence). J was trimmed by 7 bases and V by 5 bases; bases with no gene match: 14.

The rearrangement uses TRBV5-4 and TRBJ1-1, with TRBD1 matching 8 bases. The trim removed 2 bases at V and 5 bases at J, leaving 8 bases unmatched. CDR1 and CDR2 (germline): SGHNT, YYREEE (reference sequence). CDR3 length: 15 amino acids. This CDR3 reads CASSLPDRGGTEAFF. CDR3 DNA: TGTGCCAGCAGCTTACCCGACAGGGGTGGAACTGAAGCTTTCTTT.

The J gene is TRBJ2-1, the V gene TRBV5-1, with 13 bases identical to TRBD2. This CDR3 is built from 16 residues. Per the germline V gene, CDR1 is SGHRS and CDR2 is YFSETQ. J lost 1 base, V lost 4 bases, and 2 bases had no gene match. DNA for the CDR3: TGCGCCAGCAGCCCGGGACTAGCGGGATCCTACAATGAGCAGTTCTTC. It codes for CASSPGLAGSYNEQFF.

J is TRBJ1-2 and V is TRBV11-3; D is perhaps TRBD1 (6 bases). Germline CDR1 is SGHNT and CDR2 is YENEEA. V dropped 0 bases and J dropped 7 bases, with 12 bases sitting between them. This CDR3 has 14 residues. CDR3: CASSLDGSGAGYTF. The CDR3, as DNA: TGTGCCAGCAGCTTAGACGGCTCAGGGGCTGGCTACACCTTC.

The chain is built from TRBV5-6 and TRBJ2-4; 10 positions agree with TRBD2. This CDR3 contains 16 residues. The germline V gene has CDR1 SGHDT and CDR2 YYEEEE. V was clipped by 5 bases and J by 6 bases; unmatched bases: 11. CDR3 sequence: CASRTQREGRGNIQYF. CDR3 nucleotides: TGTGCCAGCAGAACCCAGCGGGAGGGCCGGGGAAACATTCAGTACTTC.

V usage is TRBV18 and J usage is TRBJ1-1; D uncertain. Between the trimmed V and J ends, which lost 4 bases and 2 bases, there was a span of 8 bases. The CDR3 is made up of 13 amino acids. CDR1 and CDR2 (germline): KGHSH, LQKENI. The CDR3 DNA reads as TGTGCCAGCTCACGCGAGTTAAACACTGAAGCTTTCTTT. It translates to CASSRELNTEAFF.

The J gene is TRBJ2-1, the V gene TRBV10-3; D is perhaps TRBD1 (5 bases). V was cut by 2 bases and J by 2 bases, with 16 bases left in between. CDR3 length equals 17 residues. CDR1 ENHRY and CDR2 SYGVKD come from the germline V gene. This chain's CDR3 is CAISEAGDSEPYNEQFF. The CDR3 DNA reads TGTGCCATCAGTGAGGCTGGAGACAGCGAGCCCTACAATGAGCAGTTCTTC.

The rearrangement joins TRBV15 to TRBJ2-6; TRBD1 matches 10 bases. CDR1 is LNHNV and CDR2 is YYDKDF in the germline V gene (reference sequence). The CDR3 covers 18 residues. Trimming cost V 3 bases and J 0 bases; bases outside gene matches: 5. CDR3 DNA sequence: TGTGCCACCAGCAGCCCGGGACAGGGGATCTCTGGGGCCAACGTCCTGACTTTC. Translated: CATSSPGQGISGANVLTF.

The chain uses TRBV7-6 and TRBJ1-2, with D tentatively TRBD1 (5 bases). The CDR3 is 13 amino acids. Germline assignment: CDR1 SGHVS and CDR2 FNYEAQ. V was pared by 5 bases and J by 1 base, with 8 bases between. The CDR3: CASSPQVNYGYTF. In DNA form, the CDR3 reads TGTGCCAGCAGCCCACAGGTTAACTATGGCTACACCTTC.

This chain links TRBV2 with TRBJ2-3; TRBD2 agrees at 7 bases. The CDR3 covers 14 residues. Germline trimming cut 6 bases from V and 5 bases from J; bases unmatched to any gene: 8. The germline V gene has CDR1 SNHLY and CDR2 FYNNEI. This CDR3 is CASRRGGSGDTQYF. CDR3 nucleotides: TGTGCCAGCAGGAGGGGCGGGAGTGGAGATACGCAGTATTTT.

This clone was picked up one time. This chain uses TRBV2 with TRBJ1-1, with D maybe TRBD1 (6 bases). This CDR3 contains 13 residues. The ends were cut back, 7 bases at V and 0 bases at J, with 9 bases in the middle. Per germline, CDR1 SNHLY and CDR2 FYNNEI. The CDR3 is CASKDRMNTEAFF. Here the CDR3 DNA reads TGTGCCAGCAAAGACAGGATGAACACTGAAGCTTTCTTT. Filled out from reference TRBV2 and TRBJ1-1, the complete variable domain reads EPEVTQTPSHQVTQMGQEVILRCVPISNHLYFYWYRQILGQKVEFLVSFYNNEISEKSEIFDDQFSVERPDGSNFTLKIRSTKLEDSAMYFCASKDRMNTEAFFGQGTRLTVV.

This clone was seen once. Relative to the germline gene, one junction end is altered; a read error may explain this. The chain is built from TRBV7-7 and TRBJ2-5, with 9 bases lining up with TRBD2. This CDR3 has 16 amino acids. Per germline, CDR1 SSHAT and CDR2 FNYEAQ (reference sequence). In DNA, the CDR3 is TGTGCTAGCAGCCTCCTGGGAGCGGGAGGTAGGGAGACCCAGTACTTC. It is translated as CASSLLGAGGRETQYF.

The chain's CDR3 is CASSLVAQYQPQHF. The CDR3, as DNA: TGTGCCAGCAGTTTAGTTGCACAATATCAGCCCCAGCATTTT. The V gene is TRBV28, the J gene TRBJ1-5, with unresolved D. Germline V gene data show CDR1 as MDHEN and CDR2 as SYDVKM. V shed 2 bases and J shed 5 bases, with 10 bases lying between them. The CDR3 is 14 residues long. Based on the CDR3 plus reference TRBV28 and TRBJ1-5, the full variable domain is DVKVTQSSRYLVKRTGEKVFLECVQDMDHENMFWYRQDPGLGLRLIYFSYDVKMKEKGDIPEGYSVSREKKERFSLILESASTNQTSMYLCASSLVAQYQPQHFGDGTRLSIL.

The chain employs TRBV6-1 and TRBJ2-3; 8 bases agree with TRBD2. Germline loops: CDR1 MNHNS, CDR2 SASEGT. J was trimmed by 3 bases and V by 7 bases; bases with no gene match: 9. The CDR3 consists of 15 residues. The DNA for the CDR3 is TGTGCCAGCAAACTTCCGGGGGGGCGGACAGATACGCAGTATTTT. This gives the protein CASKLPGGRTDTQYF.

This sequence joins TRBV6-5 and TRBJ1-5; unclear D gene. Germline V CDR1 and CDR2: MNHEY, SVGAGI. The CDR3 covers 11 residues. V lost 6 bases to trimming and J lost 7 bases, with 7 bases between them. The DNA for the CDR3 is TGTGCCAGCAGAAGGAGCCAGCCCCAGCATTTT. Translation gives CASRRSQPQHF.

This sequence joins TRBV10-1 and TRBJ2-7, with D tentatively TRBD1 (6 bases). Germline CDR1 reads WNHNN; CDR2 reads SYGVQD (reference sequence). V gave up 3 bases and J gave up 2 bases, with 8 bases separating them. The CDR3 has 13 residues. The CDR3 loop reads CASSDEGAYEQYF. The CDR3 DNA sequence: TGCGCCAGCAGTGACGAGGGGGCCTACGAGCAGTACTTC.

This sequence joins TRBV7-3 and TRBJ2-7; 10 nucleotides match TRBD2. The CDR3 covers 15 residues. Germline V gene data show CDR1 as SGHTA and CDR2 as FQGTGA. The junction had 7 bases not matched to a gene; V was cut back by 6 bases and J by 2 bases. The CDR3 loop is CASRPPGLATYEQYF. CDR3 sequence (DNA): TGTGCCAGCAGACCTCCGGGACTAGCGACCTACGAGCAGTACTTC.

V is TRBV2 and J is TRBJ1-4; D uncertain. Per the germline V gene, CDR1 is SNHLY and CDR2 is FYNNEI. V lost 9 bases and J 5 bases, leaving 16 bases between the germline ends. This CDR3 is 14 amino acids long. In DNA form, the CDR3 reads TGTGCCAGTAGCGGCGGGGTTAGCAATGAAAAACTGTTTTTT. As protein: CASSGGVSNEKLFF. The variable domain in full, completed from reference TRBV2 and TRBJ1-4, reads EPEVTQTPSHQVTQMGQEVILRCVPISNHLYFYWYRQILGQKVEFLVSFYNNEISEKSEIFDDQFSVERPDGSNFTLKIRSTKLEDSAMYFCASSGGVSNEKLFFGSGTQLSVL.

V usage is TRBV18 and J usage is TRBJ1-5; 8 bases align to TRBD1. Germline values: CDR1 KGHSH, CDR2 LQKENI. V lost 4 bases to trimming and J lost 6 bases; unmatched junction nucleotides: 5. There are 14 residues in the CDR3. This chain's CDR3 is CASSRDRGGQPQHF. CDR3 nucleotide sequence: TGTGCCAGCTCACGCGACAGGGGAGGTCAGCCCCAGCATTTT.

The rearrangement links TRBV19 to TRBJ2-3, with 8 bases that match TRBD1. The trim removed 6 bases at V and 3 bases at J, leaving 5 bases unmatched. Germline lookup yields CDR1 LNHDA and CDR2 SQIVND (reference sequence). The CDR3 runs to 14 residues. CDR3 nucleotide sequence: TGTGCCAGTAGGGACAGGGTTTTGACAGATACGCAGTATTTT. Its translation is CASRDRVLTDTQYF.

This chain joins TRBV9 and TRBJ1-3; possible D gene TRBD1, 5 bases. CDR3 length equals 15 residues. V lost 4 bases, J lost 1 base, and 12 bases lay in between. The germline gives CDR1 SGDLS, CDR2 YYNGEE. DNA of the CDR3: TGTGCCAGCAGCTCGGGGGGGGGTTCTGGAAACACCATATATTTT. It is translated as CASSSGGGSGNTIYF.

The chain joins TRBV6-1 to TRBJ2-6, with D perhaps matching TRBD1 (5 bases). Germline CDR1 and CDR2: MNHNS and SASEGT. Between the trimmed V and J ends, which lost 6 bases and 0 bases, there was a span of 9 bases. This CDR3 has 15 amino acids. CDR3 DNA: TGTGCCAGCAGCATAGACAGCTCTGGGGCCAACGTCCTGACTTTC. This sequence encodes CASSIDSSGANVLTF.

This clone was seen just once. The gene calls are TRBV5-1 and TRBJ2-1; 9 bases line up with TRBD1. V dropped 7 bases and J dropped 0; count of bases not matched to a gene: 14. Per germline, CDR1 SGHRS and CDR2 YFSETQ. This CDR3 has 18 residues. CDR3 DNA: TGCGCCAGCCTTAAGAGGACAGGGGCATTTAGCTCCTACAATGAGCAGTTCTTC. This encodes CASLKRTGAFSSYNEQFF.

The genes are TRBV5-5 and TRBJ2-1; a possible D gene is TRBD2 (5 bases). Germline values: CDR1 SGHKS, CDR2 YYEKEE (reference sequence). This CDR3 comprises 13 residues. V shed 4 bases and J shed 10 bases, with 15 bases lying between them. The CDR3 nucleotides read TGTGCCAGCAGCCTACCCGGGCCTAGCGAGCAGTTCTTC. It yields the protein CASSLPGPSEQFF.

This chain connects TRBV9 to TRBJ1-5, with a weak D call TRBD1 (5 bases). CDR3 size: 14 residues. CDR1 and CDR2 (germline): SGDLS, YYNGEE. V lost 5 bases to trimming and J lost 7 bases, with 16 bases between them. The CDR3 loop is CASSEGRETQPQHF. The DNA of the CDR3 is TGTGCCAGCAGTGAGGGGAGGGAAACGCAGCCCCAGCATTTT.

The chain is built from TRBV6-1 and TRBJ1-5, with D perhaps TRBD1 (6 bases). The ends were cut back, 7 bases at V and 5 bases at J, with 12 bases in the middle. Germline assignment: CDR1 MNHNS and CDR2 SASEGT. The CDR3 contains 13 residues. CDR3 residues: CASNTRQDQPQHF. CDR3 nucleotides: TGTGCCAGCAATACCCGACAGGATCAGCCCCAGCATTTT.